These T cell receptor beta chains were read from a single sample in a study of shared T cell receptors in the human thymus. Sequencing was performed with immunoSEQ multiplex PCR; in TCRdb, only in-frame clones are kept and a portion is missing. This table has hundreds of thousands of clones, around 87% appearing once. This sample was also put to use in a study of human thymus T cells.

Specimen: thymocytes. The receptors shown here come from a boy under three years old with a congenital heart defect. Both conserved end residues are part of each CDR3. The D gene is left open where the match is weak. Clone size is not always given. Where it is, it says once, few, many or a class for expanded clones.

TRBV29-1	TRBJ2-2	NA	12	NA	TGCAGCGTTGAAGGGGGGGAGGGGGAGCTGTTTTTT	CSVEGGEGELFF
TRBV14	TRBJ2-7	once	16	NA	TGTGCCAGCAGCCATAATCCCCAGGGGCTACCCGGCCTTCGGTACTTC	CASSHNPQGLPGLRYF
TRBV29-1	TRBJ1-1	NA	12	TRBD1	TGCAGCGTTCGGACAGGCCAGACTGAAGCTTTCTTT	CSVRTGQTEAFF
TRBV6-5	TRBJ2-7	NA	15	NA	TGTGCCAGCAGTTACTTCGGGACACCCGCCTACGAGCAGTACTTC	CASSYFGTPAYEQYF
TRBV29-1	TRBJ2-3	NA	17	NA	TGCAGCGTTGAAGACCTGGGGGGGCCGGGTGTGCCAGATACGCAGTATTTT	CSVEDLGGPGVPDTQYF
TRBV19	TRBJ2-6	once	18	TRBD1	TGTGCCAGTAGCCCTATCCGGGACAGCCCCTCTGGGGCCAACGTCCTGACTTTC	CASSPIRDSPSGANVLTF
TRBV6-1	TRBJ2-7	NA	13	TRBD2	TGTGCCAGCCCGGCGAAGGGAGGGTACGAGCAGTACTTC	CASPAKGGYEQYF
TRBV28	TRBJ2-2	NA	13	NA	TGTGCCAGCAGACCCACTAGGTCCGGGGAGCTGTTTTTT	CASRPTRSGELFF
TRBV12-5	TRBJ2-5	NA	14	TRBD1	TGTGCTAGTGGTTCTCAGGGGGCCGGTGAGACCCAGTACTTC	CASGSQGAGETQYF
TRBV7-2	TRBJ2-7	NA	18	TRBD2	TGTGCCAGCACCGTCTCCGGACTAGCGGGAGGACCTACGGTCGAGCAGTACTTC	CASTVSGLAGGPTVEQYF
TRBV5-1	TRBJ2-3	NA	16	NA	TGCGCCAGCAGCTGGGCCGGGGGGCTGGGCACAGATACGCAGTATTTT	CASSWAGGLGTDTQYF
TRBV7-9	TRBJ2-7	NA	16	TRBD1	TGTGCCAGCAGCTTTTCGGGGACAGGGGAGATCCACGAGCAGTACTTC	CASSFSGTGEIHEQYF
TRBV19	TRBJ1-2	NA	17	NA	TGTGCCAGTACCGGGGGAGGCAGAGACTTTCGATGGTATGGCTACACCTTC	CASTGGGRDFRWYGYTF
TRBV28	TRBJ2-5	NA	18	TRBD2	TGTGCCAGCAGACCCCCCGCCCCTAGCGGGAGTTGCGAAGAGACCCAGTACTTC	CASRPPAPSGSCEETQYF
TRBV12-5	TRBJ2-3	NA	16	TRBD2	TGTGCTAGTGCCATACGACTAGCGGGAGCAGGAGATACGCAGTATTTT	CASAIRLAGAGDTQYF
TRBV6-1	TRBJ1-2	NA	15	TRBD1	TGTGCCAGCGCGTGGGAGACAGGGGATCACTATGGCTACACCTTC	CASAWETGDHYGYTF
TRBV5-4	TRBJ1-3	few	15	NA	TGTGCCAGCAGCTTGGCCAGGGACTCTGGAAACACCATATATTTT	CASSLARDSGNTIYF
TRBV9	TRBJ2-5	NA	16	TRBD2	TGTGCCAGCAGGCAAAACGCGGGGGTCGGGGAGGAGACCCAGTACTTC	CASRQNAGVGEETQYF
TRBV28	TRBJ2-7	NA	14	TRBD1	TGTGCCAGCAGTTTGGACAGGGCCTCCTACGAGCAGTACTTC	CASSLDRASYEQYF
TRBV15	TRBJ2-3	NA	18	NA	TGTGCCACCAGCAGAGGGGACAGGCGGGAGTATAGCACAGATACGCAGTATTTT	CATSRGDRREYSTDTQYF
TRBV28	TRBJ1-2	NA	15	NA	TGTGCCAGCAGCCCACGCGGGGGCCCCTACTATGGCTACACCTTC	CASSPRGGPYYGYTF
TRBV4-1	TRBJ2-1	NA	17	TRBD2	TGCGCCAGCAGCCAAGGGCTAGCGGGTTCTACCTACAATGAGCAGTTCTTC	CASSQGLAGSTYNEQFF
TRBV4-2	TRBJ1-2	NA	17	NA	TGTGCCAGCAGCCAAGAGATCTGGGGGCCCCTTAACTATGGCTACACCTTC	CASSQEIWGPLNYGYTF
TRBV30	TRBJ1-4	NA	16	TRBD1	TGTGCCTGGAGTGCTTCCGACAGGGAGGTTAATGAAAAACTGTTTTTT	CAWSASDREVNEKLFF
TRBV9	TRBJ2-7	NA	14	NA	TGTGCCAGCAGCGAGACTAGTGACCCCTACGAGCAGTACTTC	CASSETSDPYEQYF
TRBV6-5	TRBJ1-5	NA	14	NA	TGTGCCAGCAGTGCAGGGCCAGGAGGGCAGCCCCAGCATTTT	CASSAGPGGQPQHF
TRBV6-1	TRBJ2-7	NA	15	TRBD2	TGTGCCAGCAGGGATACTAGCGGACTCTCCTACGAGCAGTACTTC	CASRDTSGLSYEQYF
TRBV7-6	TRBJ2-5	NA	16	TRBD1	TGTGCCAGCAGCTTATTCGGACAGGGGTTCCAAGAGACCCAGTACTTC	CASSLFGQGFQETQYF
TRBV27	TRBJ2-1	NA	19	TRBD2	TGTGCCAGCAGTTCCTCCTGGCAGAAAGGGACTAGCGGGAGAGGTGAGCAGTTCTTC	CASSSSWQKGTSGRGEQFF
TRBV7-2	TRBJ2-5	NA	14	NA	TGTGCCAGCAGCTCTCCGGGGGAAAAGGAGACCCAGTACTTC	CASSSPGEKETQYF
TRBV9	TRBJ2-6	NA	18	NA	TGTGCCAGCAGCTTAGGTGACAGGCTTACCTCTGGGGCCAACGTCCTGACTTTC	CASSLGDRLTSGANVLTF
TRBV6-6	TRBJ2-7	NA	13	TRBD1	TGTGCCAGCAGTAAGACAGGGGGCAACGAGCAGTACTTC	CASSKTGGNEQYF
TRBV14	TRBJ2-1	NA	12	NA	TGTGCCAGCAGCCAATTAGTCGGTGAGCAGTTCTTC	CASSQLVGEQFF
TRBV5-1	TRBJ2-7	NA	15	TRBD1	TGCGCCAGCAGCTTGGAAGCACAGGGGATGGACGAGCAGTACTTC	CASSLEAQGMDEQYF
TRBV27	TRBJ2-7	NA	15	TRBD1	TGTGCCAGCAGACCGAAACAGGGGGCGGTCTACGAGCAGTACTTC	CASRPKQGAVYEQYF
TRBV7-2	TRBJ2-5	NA	19	TRBD2	TGTGCCAGCAGCTTAGGGGCCCGGCGGCTAGCGGGAGGAGGGGAGACCCAGTACTTC	CASSLGARRLAGGGETQYF
TRBV4-2	TRBJ2-1	few	17	TRBD2	TGTGCCAGCAGCCGATACCCCGGGACTAGCGGCCTAAATGAGCAGTTCTTC	CASSRYPGTSGLNEQFF
TRBV5-4	TRBJ2-1	NA	19	TRBD2	TGTGCCAGCAGCTCGTGGACTAGCGGGAGTCCCTCCTACTACAATGAGCAGTTCTTC	CASSSWTSGSPSYYNEQFF
TRBV18	TRBJ2-1	NA	16	NA	TGTGCCAGCTCACCCGACGAGGTCTCGTCTCGAGATGAGCAGTTCTTC	CASSPDEVSSRDEQFF
TRBV6-4	TRBJ2-3	NA	15	TRBD1	TGTGCCAGCAGCCTGGGACAGGGTAAGGGAGATACGCAGTATTTT	CASSLGQGKGDTQYF
TRBV27	TRBJ1-2	NA	12	NA	TGTGCCAGCTGGTCGAGGGCGGAGGGCTACACCTTC	CASWSRAEGYTF
TRBV30	TRBJ2-7	NA	16	TRBD2	TGTGCCTGGAACCACCGGGCCGGGAGGGGCCCCTACGAGCAGTACTTC	CAWNHRAGRGPYEQYF
TRBV10-2	TRBJ1-1	NA	18	TRBD1	TGCGCCAGCAGTGAAGCCCGACAGGGAGGAGTGCGGAACACTGAAGCTTTCTTT	CASSEARQGGVRNTEAFF
TRBV18	TRBJ2-5	NA	14	NA	TGTGCCAGCTCACCACCGAGCAGGAGGGAGACCCAGTACTTC	CASSPPSRRETQYF
TRBV30	TRBJ2-1	NA	18	TRBD2	TGTGCCTGGAGTTTGGGGCTAGCGGGAGGGCAGCGGTGGGATGAGCAGTTCTTC	CAWSLGLAGGQRWDEQFF
TRBV27	TRBJ1-4	NA	15	TRBD1	TGTGCCAGCAGTTTTCTCACTAACAGGGGGGAAAAACTGTTTTTT	CASSFLTNRGEKLFF